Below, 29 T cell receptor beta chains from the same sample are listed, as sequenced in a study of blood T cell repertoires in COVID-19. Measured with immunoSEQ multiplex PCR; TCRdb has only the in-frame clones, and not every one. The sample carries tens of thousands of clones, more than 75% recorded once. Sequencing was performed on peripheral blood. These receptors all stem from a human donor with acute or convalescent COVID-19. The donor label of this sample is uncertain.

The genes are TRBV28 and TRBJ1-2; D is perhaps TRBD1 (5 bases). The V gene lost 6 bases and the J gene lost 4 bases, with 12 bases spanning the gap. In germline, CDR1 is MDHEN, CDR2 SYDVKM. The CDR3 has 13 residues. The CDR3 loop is CASRLGLSYGYTF. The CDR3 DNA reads TGTGCCAGCAGGTTGGGGCTGTCCTATGGCTACACCTTC.

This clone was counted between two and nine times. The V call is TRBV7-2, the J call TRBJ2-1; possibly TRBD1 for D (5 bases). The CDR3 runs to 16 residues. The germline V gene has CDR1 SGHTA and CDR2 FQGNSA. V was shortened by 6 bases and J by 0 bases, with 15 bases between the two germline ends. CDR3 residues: CASSLRRGYSYNEQFF. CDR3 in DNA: TGTGCCAGCAGTCTCCGTAGGGGCTACTCCTACAATGAGCAGTTCTTC.

CDR3 DNA sequence: TGTGCCAGCAGTTTCAGGGGGCGCGACTATGGCTACACCTTC. It specifies CASSFRGRDYGYTF. The J gene is TRBJ1-2, the V gene TRBV28, with TRBD1 identical over 8 bases. The V and J ends lost 3 bases and 3 bases, in that order; junction bases with no gene match: 3. The CDR3 is 14 residues long. The germline V gene encodes CDR1 MDHEN and CDR2 SYDVKM.

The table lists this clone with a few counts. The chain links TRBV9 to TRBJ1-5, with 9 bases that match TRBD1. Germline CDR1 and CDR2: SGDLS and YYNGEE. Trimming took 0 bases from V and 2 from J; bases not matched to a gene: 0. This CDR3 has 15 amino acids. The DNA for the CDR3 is TGTGCCAGCAGCGTAGGACAGGGGGGCAATCAGCCCCAGCATTTT. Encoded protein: CASSVGQGGNQPQHF.

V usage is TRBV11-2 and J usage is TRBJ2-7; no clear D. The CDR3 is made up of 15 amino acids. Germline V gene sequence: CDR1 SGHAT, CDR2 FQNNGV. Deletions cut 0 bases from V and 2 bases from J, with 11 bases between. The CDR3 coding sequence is TGTGCCAGCAGCTTAGATTGGATAGCCCCCTACGAGCAGTACTTC. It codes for CASSLDWIAPYEQYF.

The CDR3 loop is CASSPRADPNYGYTF. Written as DNA, the CDR3 is TGTGCCAGCTCACCGCGGGCGGACCCTAACTATGGCTACACCTTC. The chain carries TRBV18 and TRBJ1-2, with unresolved D. Germline V gene lookup returns CDR1 KGHSH and CDR2 LQKENI. CDR3 size: 15 residues. Trimming pared 3 bases from V and 0 bases from J, leaving 11 bases between.

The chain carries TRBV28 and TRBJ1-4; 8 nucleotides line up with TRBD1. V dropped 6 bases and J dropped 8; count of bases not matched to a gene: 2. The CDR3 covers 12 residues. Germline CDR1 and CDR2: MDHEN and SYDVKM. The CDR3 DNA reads TGTGCCAGCAGGAGACAGGGGGAAAAACTGTTTTTT. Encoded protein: CASRRQGEKLFF.

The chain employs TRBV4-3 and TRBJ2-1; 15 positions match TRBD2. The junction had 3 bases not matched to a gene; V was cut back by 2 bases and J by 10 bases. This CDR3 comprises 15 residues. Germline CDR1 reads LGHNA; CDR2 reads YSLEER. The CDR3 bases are TGCGCCAGCAGCCAATGGACTAGCGGGAGGGGCGAGCAGTTCTTC. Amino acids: CASSQWTSGRGEQFF.

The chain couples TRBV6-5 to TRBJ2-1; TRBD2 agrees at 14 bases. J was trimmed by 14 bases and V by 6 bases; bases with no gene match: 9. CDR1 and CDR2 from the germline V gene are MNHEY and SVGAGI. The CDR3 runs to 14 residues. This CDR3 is CASRTSGRAPKEFF. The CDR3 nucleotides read TGTGCCAGCAGGACTAGCGGGAGGGCTCCTAAGGAGTTCTTC.

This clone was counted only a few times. The CDR3 protein is CASSLSAGYGYTF. The CDR3 DNA reads as TGTGCCAGCAGTTTATCCGCCGGCTATGGCTACACCTTC. The genes are TRBV28 and TRBJ1-2; D is uncertain. Deletions cut 1 base from V and 4 bases from J, with 7 bases between. The CDR3 is 13 amino acids. Germline V gene lookup returns CDR1 MDHEN and CDR2 SYDVKM.

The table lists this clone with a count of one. The CDR3 spells CASRETGFSPLHF. In DNA form, the CDR3 reads TGTGCCAGCAGGGAAACAGGATTTTCACCCCTCCACTTT. The V and J genes are TRBV6-6 and TRBJ1-6; a possible D gene is TRBD1 (5 bases). The CDR3 length is 13 residues. Per germline, CDR1 MNHNY and CDR2 SVGAGI (reference sequence). V was pared by 6 bases and J by 9 bases, with 12 bases between.

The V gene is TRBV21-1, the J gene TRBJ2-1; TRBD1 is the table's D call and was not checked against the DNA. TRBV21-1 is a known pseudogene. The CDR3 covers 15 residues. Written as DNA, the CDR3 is TGTGCCAGCAGCGAGCCGGGACAGGGTAACAATGAGCAGTTCTTC. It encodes CASSEPGQGNNEQFF.

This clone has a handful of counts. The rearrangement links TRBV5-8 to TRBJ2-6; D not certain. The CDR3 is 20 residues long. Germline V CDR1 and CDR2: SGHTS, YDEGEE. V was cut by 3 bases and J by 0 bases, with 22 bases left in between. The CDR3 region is CASSSPTNWQRYSGANVLTF. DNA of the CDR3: TGTGCCAGCAGCTCGCCAACTAATTGGCAGCGCTACTCTGGGGCCAACGTCCTGACTTTC.

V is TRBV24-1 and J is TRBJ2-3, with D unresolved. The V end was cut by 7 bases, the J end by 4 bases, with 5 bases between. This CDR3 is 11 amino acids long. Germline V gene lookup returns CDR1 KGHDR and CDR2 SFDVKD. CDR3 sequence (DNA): TGTGCCACCAGCCTCTCAGATACGCAGTATTTT. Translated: CATSLSDTQYF.

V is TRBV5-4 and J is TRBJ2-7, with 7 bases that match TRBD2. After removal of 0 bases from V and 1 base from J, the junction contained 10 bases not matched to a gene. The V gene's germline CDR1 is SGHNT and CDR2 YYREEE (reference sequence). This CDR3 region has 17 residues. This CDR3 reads CASSLAGAGRPSYEQYF. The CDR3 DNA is TGTGCCAGCAGCTTGGCAGGCGCCGGGAGGCCTTCCTACGAGCAGTACTTC.

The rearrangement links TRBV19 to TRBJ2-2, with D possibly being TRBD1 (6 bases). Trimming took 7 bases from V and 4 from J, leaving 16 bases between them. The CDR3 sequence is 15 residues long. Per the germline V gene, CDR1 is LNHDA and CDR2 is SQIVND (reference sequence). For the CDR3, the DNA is TGTGCCAGTACCCCTCTCGGGACAAGCACCGGGGAGCTGTTTTTT. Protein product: CASTPLGTSTGELFF.

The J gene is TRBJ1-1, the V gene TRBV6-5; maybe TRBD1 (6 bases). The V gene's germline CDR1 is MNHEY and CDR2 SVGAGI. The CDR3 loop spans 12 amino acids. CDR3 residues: CESGHKNTEAFF. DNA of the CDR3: TGTGAATCGGGACATAAGAACACTGAAGCTTTCTTT.

The CDR3 DNA follows: TGTGCCAGCAGGGCCCGGGAGGCGGGTGAAGCTTTCTTT. Translated: CASRAREAGEAFF. The chain couples TRBV12-3 or TRBV12-4 to TRBJ1-1; D is unresolved. The CDR3 has 13 amino acids. The V gene lost 6 bases and the J gene lost 7 bases, with 15 bases spanning the gap.

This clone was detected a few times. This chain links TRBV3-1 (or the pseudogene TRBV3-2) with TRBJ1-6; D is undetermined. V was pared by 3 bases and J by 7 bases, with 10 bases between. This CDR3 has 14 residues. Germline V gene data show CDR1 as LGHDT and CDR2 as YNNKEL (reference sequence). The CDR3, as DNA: TGTGCCAGCAGCCACGGGATCAGCAATTCACCCCTCCACTTT. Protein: CASSHGISNSPLHF.

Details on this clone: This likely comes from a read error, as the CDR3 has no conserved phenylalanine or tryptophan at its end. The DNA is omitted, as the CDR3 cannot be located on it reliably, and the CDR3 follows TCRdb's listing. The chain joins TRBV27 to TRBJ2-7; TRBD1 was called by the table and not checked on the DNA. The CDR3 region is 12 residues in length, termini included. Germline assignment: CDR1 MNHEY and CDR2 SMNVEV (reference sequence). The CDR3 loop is CASTYPPQGPNL.

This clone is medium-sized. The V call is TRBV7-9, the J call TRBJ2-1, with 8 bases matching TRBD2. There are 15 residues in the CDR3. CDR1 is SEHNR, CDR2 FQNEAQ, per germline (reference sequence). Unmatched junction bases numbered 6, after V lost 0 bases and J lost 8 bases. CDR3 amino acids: CASSLAGLGADEQFF. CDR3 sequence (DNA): TGTGCCAGCAGCTTAGCGGGACTAGGAGCCGATGAGCAGTTCTTC.

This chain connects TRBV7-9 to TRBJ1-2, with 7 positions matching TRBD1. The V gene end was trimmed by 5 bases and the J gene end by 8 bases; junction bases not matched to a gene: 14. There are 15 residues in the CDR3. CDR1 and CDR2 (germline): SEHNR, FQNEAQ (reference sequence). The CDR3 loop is CASSAQAGWTGGYTF. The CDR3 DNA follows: TGTGCCAGCAGCGCCCAGGCGGGCTGGACAGGCGGCTACACCTTC.

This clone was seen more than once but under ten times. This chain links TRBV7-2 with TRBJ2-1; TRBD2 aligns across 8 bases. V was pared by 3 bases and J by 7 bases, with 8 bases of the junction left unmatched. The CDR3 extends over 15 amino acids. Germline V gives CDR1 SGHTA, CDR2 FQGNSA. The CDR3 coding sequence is TGTGCCAGCAGCTTCGAAGCGGGAGTAGGGAATGAGCAGTTCTTC. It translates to CASSFEAGVGNEQFF.

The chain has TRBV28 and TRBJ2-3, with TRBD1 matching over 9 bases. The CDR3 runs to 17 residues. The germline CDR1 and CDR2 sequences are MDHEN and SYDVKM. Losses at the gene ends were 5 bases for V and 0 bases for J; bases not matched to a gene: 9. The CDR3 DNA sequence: TGTGCCAGCAGTATAGTCCCGGGACAGGGTAGCACAGATACGCAGTATTTT. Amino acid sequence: CASSIVPGQGSTDTQYF.

CDR3 in DNA: TGCGCCAGCAGCCAAGAAAGTCGCCGTTCGGCGGGGGGGTCCTACGAGCAGTACTTC. Amino acid sequence: CASSQESRRSAGGSYEQYF. The chain joins TRBV4-1 to TRBJ2-7; TRBD2 agrees at 9 bases. Germline CDR1 is MGHRA and CDR2 is YSYEKL. Trimming removed 0 bases from V and 1 base from J; junction bases left unmatched: 13. The CDR3 spans 19 residues.

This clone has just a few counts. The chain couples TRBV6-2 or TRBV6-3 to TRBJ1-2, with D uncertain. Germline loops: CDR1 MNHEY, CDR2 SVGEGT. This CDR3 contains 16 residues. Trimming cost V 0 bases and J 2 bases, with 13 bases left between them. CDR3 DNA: TGTGCCAGCAGTTACTCGATAACAGAGGGAAACTATGGCTACACCTTC. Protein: CASSYSITEGNYGYTF.

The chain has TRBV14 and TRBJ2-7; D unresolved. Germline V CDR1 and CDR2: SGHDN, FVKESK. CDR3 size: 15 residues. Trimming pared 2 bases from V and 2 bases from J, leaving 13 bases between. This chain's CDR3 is CASSQRRQQTYEQYF. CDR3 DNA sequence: TGTGCCAGCAGCCAACGGCGGCAGCAAACCTACGAGCAGTACTTC.

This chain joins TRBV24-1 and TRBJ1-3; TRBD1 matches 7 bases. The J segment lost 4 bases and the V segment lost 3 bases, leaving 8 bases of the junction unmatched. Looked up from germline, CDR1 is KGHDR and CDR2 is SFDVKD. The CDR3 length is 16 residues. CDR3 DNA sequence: TGTGCCACCAGTGATGAAGGGGGCATAGGAGGAAACACCATATATTTT. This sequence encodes CATSDEGGIGGNTIYF.

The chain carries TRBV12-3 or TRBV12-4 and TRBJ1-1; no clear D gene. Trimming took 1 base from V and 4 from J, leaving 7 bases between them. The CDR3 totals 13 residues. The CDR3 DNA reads TGTGCCAGCAGTTTAGTCGCAGGCACTGAAGCTTTCTTT. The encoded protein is CASSLVAGTEAFF.